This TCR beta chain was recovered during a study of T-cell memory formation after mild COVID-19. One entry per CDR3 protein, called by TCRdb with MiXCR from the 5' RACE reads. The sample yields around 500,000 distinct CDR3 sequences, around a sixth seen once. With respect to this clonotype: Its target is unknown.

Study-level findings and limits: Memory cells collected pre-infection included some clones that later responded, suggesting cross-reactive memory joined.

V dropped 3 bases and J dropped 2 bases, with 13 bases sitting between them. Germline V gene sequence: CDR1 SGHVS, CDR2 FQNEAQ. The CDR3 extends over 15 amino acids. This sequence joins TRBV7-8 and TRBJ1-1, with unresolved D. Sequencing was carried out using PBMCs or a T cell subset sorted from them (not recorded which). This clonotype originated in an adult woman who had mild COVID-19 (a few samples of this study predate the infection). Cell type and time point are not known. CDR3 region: CASSLENGLNTEAFF. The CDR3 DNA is TGTGCCAGCAGCTTGGAGAACGGGCTAAACACTGAAGCTTTCTTT. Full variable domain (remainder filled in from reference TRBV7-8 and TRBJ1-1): GAGVSQSPRYKVAKRGQDVALRCDPISGHVSLFWYQQALGQGPEFLTYFQNEAQLDKSGLPSDRFFAERPEGSVSTLKIQRTQQEDSAVYLCASSLENGLNTEAFFGQGTRLTVV.